This T cell receptor beta chain was retrieved from a study of cytomegalovirus exposure and HLA in healthy donors. The PCR used 60 Vbeta and 13 Jbeta primers. TCRdb's copy holds only in-frame clones and misses some; the assay was immunoSEQ multiplex PCR. This sample has about 120,000 clones; 65% to 80% occur once, and the top ten carry 6.2%. In the case of this clone: Antigen specificity is unknown.

Overall study results and limits: Presence/absence comparisons presumed near-even sequencing depth among donors.

This CDR3 contains 16 residues. The ends lost 5 bases at V and 4 bases at J; junction bases unmatched: 6. Germline CDR1 SGHTA, CDR2 FQGNSA. The clonotype was recovered from a man under 40 in good health and CMV-seropositive. Material: PBMCs. This rearrangement joins TRBV7-2 to TRBJ2-3; 13 bases line up with TRBD2. CDR3 loop: CASSILAGGFPDTQYF. CDR3 coding DNA: TGTGCCAGCAGCATACTAGCGGGGGGGTTCCCAGATACGCAGTATTTT.